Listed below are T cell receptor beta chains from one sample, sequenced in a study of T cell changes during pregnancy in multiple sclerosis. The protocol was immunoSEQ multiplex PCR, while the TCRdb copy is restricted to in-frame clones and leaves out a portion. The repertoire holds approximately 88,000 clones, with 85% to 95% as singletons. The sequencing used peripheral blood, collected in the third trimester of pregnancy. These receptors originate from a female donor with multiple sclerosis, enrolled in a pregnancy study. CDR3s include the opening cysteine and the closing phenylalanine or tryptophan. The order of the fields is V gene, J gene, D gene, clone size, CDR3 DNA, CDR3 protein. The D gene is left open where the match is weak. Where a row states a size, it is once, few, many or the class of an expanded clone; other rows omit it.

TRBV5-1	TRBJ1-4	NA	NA	TGCGCCAGCAGCTTGGGGAGCGGGGGGGCGACTAATGAAAAACTGTTTTTT	CASSLGSGGATNEKLFF
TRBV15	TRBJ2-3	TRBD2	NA	TGTGCCACCGGAGTTAGCGGGAGGGCCGGAGATACGCAGTATTTT	CATGVSGRAGDTQYF
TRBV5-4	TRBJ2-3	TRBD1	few	TGTGCCAGCAGCTTGGCCGCGGGACAGGGGTCAGATACGCAGTATTTT	CASSLAAGQGSDTQYF
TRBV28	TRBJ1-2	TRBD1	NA	TGTGCCAGCAGTCCGTCCGGGACAGGGATGTCTTACTATGGCTACACCTTC	CASSPSGTGMSYYGYTF
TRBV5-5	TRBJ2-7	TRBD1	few	TGTGCCAGCAGTCGACAGGGATCCTACGAGCAGTACTTC	CASSRQGSYEQYF
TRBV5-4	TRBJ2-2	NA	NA	TGTGCCAGCAGCCGGGAATCGAACACCGGGGAGCTGTTTTTT	CASSRESNTGELFF
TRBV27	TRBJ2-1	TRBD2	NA	TGTGCCAGCAGAATAGCGGGAGGCGGGGACAATGAGCAGTTCTTC	CASRIAGGGDNEQFF
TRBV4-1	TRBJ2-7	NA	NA	TGCGCCAGCAGCCAGTTCGGCTCCTACGAGCAGTACTTC	CASSQFGSYEQYF
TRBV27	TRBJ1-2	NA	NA	TGTGCCAGCCGGGGGGGCCTCAACTATGGCTACACCTTC	CASRGGLNYGYTF
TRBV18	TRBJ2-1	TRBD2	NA	TGTGCCAGCTCATCAACCACTATGGCGGGAGGCTACAATGAGCAGTTCTTC	CASSSTTMAGGYNEQFF
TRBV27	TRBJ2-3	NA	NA	TGTGCCAGCAGTTCCCTCGGCACAGATACGCAGTATTTT	CASSSLGTDTQYF
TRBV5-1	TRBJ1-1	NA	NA	TGCGCCAGCAGCTTGGCCTTTATGAACACTGAAGCTTTCTTT	CASSLAFMNTEAFF
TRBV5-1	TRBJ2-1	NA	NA	TGCGCCAGCAGCTTTCAGTCCGGGACTGCCTACAATGAGCAGTTCTTC	CASSFQSGTAYNEQFF
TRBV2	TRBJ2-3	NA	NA	TGTGCCAGCGGGACGCAAGGGGGGGGCGATACGCAGTATTTT	CASGTQGGGDTQYF
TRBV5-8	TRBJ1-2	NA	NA	TGTGCCAGCAGCTTAAAAACATATGGCTACACCTTC	CASSLKTYGYTF
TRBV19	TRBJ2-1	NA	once	TGTGCCAGTAGCGGGGTCAACAATGAGCAGTTCTTC	CASSGVNNEQFF
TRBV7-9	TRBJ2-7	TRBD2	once	TGTGCCAGCAGCTTAGTCAGCGGGAGCTACGAGCAGTACTTC	CASSLVSGSYEQYF
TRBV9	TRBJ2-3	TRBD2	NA	TGTGCCAGCAGCGTTGGGACTAGCGGCACAGATACGCAGTATTTT	CASSVGTSGTDTQYF
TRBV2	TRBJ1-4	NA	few	TGTGCCAGCAGCAAGGAAGGGAGCGGGTCTAATGAAAAACTGTTTTTT	CASSKEGSGSNEKLFF
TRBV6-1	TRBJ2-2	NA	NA	TGTGCCAGCAGTGATAGGCACCTTAGACTGAACACCGGGGAGCTGTTTTTT	CASSDRHLRLNTGELFF